These 11 T cell receptor beta chains came from one sample sequenced in a study of T-cell reconstitution after alpha-beta-depleted transplantation in children. Unique molecular identifiers were used in preparing the TCRbeta library. TCRdb processed the PCR reads anew with MiXCR; each CDR3 protein has one entry. The sample includes 550,000 to 600,000 distinct CDR3 sequences, approximately 22% of them seen just once. The sample was PBMCs, mostly from graft donor cells, taken 360 days after TCRalphabeta/CD19-depleted stem cell transplant. The receptors come from a boy under two years old who had a stem cell transplant for acute myeloid leukemia, so the T cells may come from the graft donor.

This clonotype was counted ten times or more. The chain links TRBV29-1 to TRBJ2-1; 11 nucleotides match TRBD2. The ends lost 4 bases at V and 4 bases at J; junction bases unmatched: 3. Germline V gives CDR1 SQVTM, CDR2 ANQGSEA. CDR3 length equals 14 residues. CDR3 nucleotide sequence: TGCAGCGTTGTCCGGACTAGCGGGTACAATGAGCAGTTCTTC. The encoded protein is CSVVRTSGYNEQFF.

This chain connects TRBV12-3 or TRBV12-4 to TRBJ2-1; D gene uncertain. The CDR3 is 13 residues long. V dropped 7 bases and J dropped 7 bases, with 14 bases sitting between them. In DNA form, the CDR3 reads TGTGCCAGCAACTCTGGGGTAGGGAATGAGCAGTTCTTC. Amino acid sequence: CASNSGVGNEQFF.

This clonotype was detected a few times. The chain couples TRBV5-1 to TRBJ2-3; the D is unclear. The V gene lost 2 bases and the J gene lost 6 bases, with 22 bases spanning the gap. The CDR3 totals 17 residues. Germline CDR1 SGHRS, CDR2 YFSETQ. CDR3 loop: CASSFHAPSSSKDTQYF. The DNA for the CDR3 is TGCGCCAGCAGCTTCCATGCTCCGTCCAGCAGTAAGGATACGCAGTATTTT. The full variable domain, completed using reference TRBV5-1 and TRBJ2-3, is KAGVTQTPRYLIKTRGQQVTLSCSPISGHRSVSWYQQTPGQGLQFLFEYFSETQRNKGNFPGRFSGRQFSNSRSEMNVSTLELGDSALYLCASSFHAPSSSKDTQYFGPGTRLTVL.

CDR3 sequence reads: CASSRVVSRDRFGASNEQFF. The CDR3 DNA is TGCGCCAGCAGCCGAGTCGTGTCCCGGGACAGGTTCGGGGCGTCCAATGAGCAGTTCTTC. The V and J genes are TRBV4-1 and TRBJ2-1, with 8 bases matching TRBD1. Trimming removed 4 bases from V and 6 bases from J; junction bases left unmatched: 23. The CDR3 is 20 residues long. Germline CDR1 and CDR2: MGHRA and YSYEKL.

With respect to this clonotype: Being one base from a much bigger clone, this may be a read error. The J gene is TRBJ2-5, the V gene TRBV20-1, with D possibly TRBD2 on 6 matching bases. CDR1 DFQATT and CDR2 SNEGSKA come from the germline V gene (reference sequence). CDR3 length: 15 amino acids. The CDR3: CSARDRAGPGEAQYF. The CDR3 DNA reads TGCAGTGCTAGAGATCGAGCTGGACCGGGAGAGGCCCAGTACTTC.

J is TRBJ1-2 and V is TRBV6-1; D remains unclear. V lost 6 bases and J lost 2, with 16 bases in between. CDR3 length: 15 amino acids. Germline V gene sequence: CDR1 MNHNS, CDR2 SASEGT. The CDR3 DNA follows: TGTGCCAGCAGACTCACCCTTGGACGGAACTATGGCTACACCTTC. Protein sequence: CASRLTLGRNYGYTF.

This clonotype was counted many times. The germline gene is not matched at one end of the junction; a read error may be the cause. J is TRBJ2-1 and V is TRBV2; TRBD2 agrees at 7 bases. This CDR3 contains 16 residues. Germline assignment: CDR1 SNHLY and CDR2 FYNNEI. The CDR3 spells CASSEGTRPVYDEQFF. CDR3 coding DNA: TGTGCCAGCAGTGAAGGGACTAGACCTGTCTACGATGAGCAGTTCTTC. Combining the CDR3 with reference TRBV2 and TRBJ2-1 gives the whole variable domain EPEVTQTPSHQVTQMGQEVILRCVPISNHLYFYWYRQILGQKVEFLVSFYNNEISEKSEIFDDQFSVERPDGSNFTLKIRSTKLEDSAMYFCASSEGTRPVYDEQFFGPGTRLTVL.

This clonotype came up a few times. The chain is built from TRBV30 and TRBJ2-6; the D gene is possibly TRBD2 (6 bases). V was cut by 3 bases and J by 0 bases, with 9 bases left in between. There are 15 residues in the CDR3. CDR1 is GTSNPN and CDR2 is SVGIG in the germline V gene (reference sequence). DNA of the CDR3: TGTGCCTGGAGCCCCGGGGGCTCTGGGGCCAACGTCCTGACTTTC. Translation gives CAWSPGGSGANVLTF. Together with reference TRBV30 and TRBJ2-6, the CDR3 gives the full variable domain: SQTIHQWPATLVQPVGSPLSLECTVEGTSNPNLYWYRQAAGRGLQLLFYSVGIGQISSEVPQNLSASRPQDRQFILSSKKLLLSDSGFYLCAWSPGGSGANVLTFGAGSRLTVL.

This clonotype has ten or more counts. The genes are TRBV15 and TRBJ2-1; possibly TRBD2 for D (7 bases). This CDR3 contains 16 residues. V was pared by 0 bases and J by 2 bases, with 11 bases between. Looked up from germline, CDR1 is LNHNV and CDR2 is YYDKDF (reference sequence). CDR3 residues: CATSREGGQAYNEQFF. CDR3 nucleotides: TGTGCCACCAGCAGAGAGGGGGGGCAGGCCTACAATGAGCAGTTCTTC.

The table lists this clonotype with many counts. The genes are TRBV20-1 and TRBJ2-2; 9 bases fit TRBD2. The germline gives CDR1 DFQATT, CDR2 SNEGSKA (reference sequence). V lost 4 bases and J lost 0; bases outside the gene matches: 6. This CDR3 region has 16 residues. The CDR3 nucleotides are TGCAGTGCTATGACCCCTAGCGGGGCGAACACCGGGGAGCTGTTTTTT. Its protein product is CSAMTPSGANTGELFF.

This chain uses TRBV3-1 with TRBJ2-1; 7 bases line up with TRBD1. Per germline, CDR1 LGHDT and CDR2 YNNKEL (reference sequence). V lost 5 bases and J lost 6; bases outside the gene matches: 4. The CDR3 has 13 residues. Here the CDR3 reads CASSKTGTNEQFF. In DNA form, the CDR3 reads TGTGCCAGCAGCAAGACAGGGACCAATGAGCAGTTCTTC.